This T cell receptor (beta chain) was observed in a study of control samples from healthy donors and cancer patients. Sequencing was performed with immunoSEQ multiplex PCR; in TCRdb, only in-frame clones are kept and a portion is missing. Here the sample spans 100,000 or so clones, about 85% being singletons. The CDR3 is made up of 13 amino acids. The germline gives CDR1 SGHDT, CDR2 YYEEEE. V trimming: 4 bases; J trimming: 5 bases; junction bases outside the gene matches: 5. This clonotype was obtained from a woman in her 50s in good health. The chain carries TRBV5-6 and TRBJ2-7; the match to TRBD1 covers 8 bases. The material sequenced was blood. CDR3 sequence (DNA): TGTGCCAGCAGCGCCGACAGGGGCCACGAGCAGTACTTC. This encodes CASSADRGHEQYF.